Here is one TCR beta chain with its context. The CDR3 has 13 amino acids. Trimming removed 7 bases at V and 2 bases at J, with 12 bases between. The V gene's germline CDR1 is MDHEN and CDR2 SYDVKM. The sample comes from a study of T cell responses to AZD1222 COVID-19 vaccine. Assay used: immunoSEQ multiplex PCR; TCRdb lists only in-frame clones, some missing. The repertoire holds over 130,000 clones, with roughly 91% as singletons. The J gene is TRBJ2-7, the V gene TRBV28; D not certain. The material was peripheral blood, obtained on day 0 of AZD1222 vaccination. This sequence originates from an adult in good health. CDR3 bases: TGTGCCAGCACCCCTGGCCTGGCCTACGAGCAGTACTTC. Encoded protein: CASTPGLAYEQYF.